The 20 T cell receptor beta chains reported below all come from one sample, sequenced in a study of vaccination and CD4 T cells after COVID-19. Noted treatment: roughly 11-day PBMC culture with coronavirus spike peptide pools or control peptides (ViraFEST assay). Their cognate antigens are unknown. The Oncomine TCR Beta short-read assay was what sequenced the DNA obtained from cultured CD4+ T cells. MiXCR, applied by TCRdb to the PCR reads, yields one record per CDR3 protein. The sample carries about 19,000 distinct CDR3 sequences, less than 50% recorded once. Sequencing used CD4+ T cells from blood, cultured in vitro, obtained after SARS-CoV-2 vaccination. These receptors all stem from a human donor who had recovered from COVID-19.

This clonotype was seen a few times. The chain couples TRBV2 to TRBJ1-2; no definite D call. The germline V gene encodes CDR1 SNHLY and CDR2 FYNNEI. The V end lost 2 bases, the J end lost 4 bases, and 8 bases lay between the germline ends. The CDR3 sequence is 13 residues long. The CDR3 loop reads CASSETLVYGYTF. The CDR3 nucleotides read TGTGCCAGCAGTGAAACGCTGGTCTATGGCTACACCTTC.

The chain has TRBV28 and TRBJ1-2, with 7 nucleotides matching TRBD1. The V gene's germline CDR1 is MDHEN and CDR2 SYDVKM. This CDR3 has 13 amino acids. The V gene end was trimmed by 1 base and the J gene end by 8 bases; junction bases not matched to a gene: 4. The CDR3 coding sequence is TGTGCCAGCAGTTTATCAGGGGGTGGAGGCTACACCTTC. Translating gives CASSLSGGGGYTF.

This chain links TRBV20-1 with TRBJ2-1; D ambiguous. Trimming took off 0 bases at V and 1 base at J, with 10 bases between the two ends. This CDR3 is built from 15 residues. CDR1 is DFQATT and CDR2 is SNEGSKA in the germline V gene (reference sequence). CDR3 in DNA: TGCAGTGCTAGAGATCCTAAGGAGTCCTACAATGAGCAGTTCTTC. Translated, it gives CSARDPKESYNEQFF.

J is TRBJ2-7 and V is TRBV7-9; D unclear. With 1 base removed from V and 0 bases from J, the gap between germline ends came to 10 bases. Germline values: CDR1 SEHNR, CDR2 FQNEAQ (reference sequence). The CDR3 consists of 15 residues. The chain's CDR3 is CASSLDGSPSYEQYF. DNA for the CDR3: TGTGCCAGCAGCTTAGATGGCAGCCCCTCCTACGAGCAGTACTTC.

This rearrangement joins TRBV19 to TRBJ2-3, with 11 nucleotides matching TRBD2. The length of the CDR3 is 16 residues. The V segment lost 3 bases and the J segment 3 bases; nucleotides outside the gene matches: 5. Germline V CDR1 and CDR2: LNHDA, SQIVND (reference sequence). CDR3 in amino acids: CASSISGGGVTDTQYF. CDR3 sequence (DNA): TGTGCCAGTAGTATTAGCGGGGGGGGTGTGACAGATACGCAGTATTTT. Looking up the rest from reference TRBV19 and TRBJ2-3 gives the full variable domain: DGGITQSPKYLFRKEGQNVTLSCEQNLNHDAMYWYRQDPGQGLRLIYYSQIVNDFQKGDIAEGYSVSREKKESFPLTVTSAQKNPTAFYLCASSISGGGVTDTQYFGPGTRLTVL.

V usage is TRBV20-1 and J usage is TRBJ2-3; D uncertain. Germline loops: CDR1 DFQATT, CDR2 SNEGSKA (reference sequence). V gave up 5 bases and J gave up 1 base, with 10 bases separating them. The CDR3 consists of 13 residues. CDR3 bases: TGCAGTGCTCCCGGCGGACGCACAGATACGCAGTATTTT. Its translation is CSAPGGRTDTQYF.

V usage is TRBV6-1 and J usage is TRBJ1-6; 7 positions match TRBD1. The CDR3 consists of 13 residues. CDR1 is MNHNS, CDR2 SASEGT, per germline. J lost 7 bases, V lost 8 bases, and 5 bases had no gene match. The CDR3 region has the DNA TGTGCCAGCTCGGGACAGACAAATTCACCCCTCCACTTT. This sequence encodes CASSGQTNSPLHF.

This clonotype was seen a few times. The chain links TRBV10-2 to TRBJ1-2; 8 nucleotides line up with TRBD1. CDR1 and CDR2 from the germline V gene are WSHSY and SAAADI. The CDR3 covers 15 residues. Trimming at V came to 10 bases and at J to 4 bases, leaving 14 bases not matched to a gene. For the CDR3, the DNA is TGCGCCACCCTGGACAGGGCTCAAGGGGGCTATGGCTACACCTTC. The encoded protein is CATLDRAQGGYGYTF.

This chain connects TRBV20-1 to TRBJ1-3; D unresolved. Trimming took 3 bases from V and 0 from J, leaving 12 bases between them. The CDR3 has 15 amino acids. Germline CDR1 and CDR2: DFQATT and SNEGSKA (reference sequence). CDR3 region: CSASRMGSSGNTIYF. The CDR3 DNA sequence: TGCAGTGCTAGTCGAATGGGGAGCTCTGGAAACACCATATATTTT.

The chain combines TRBV29-1 with TRBJ1-1; D is unresolved. The CDR3 has 13 residues. V was trimmed by 2 bases and J by 6 bases, leaving 13 bases between them. Germline assignment: CDR1 SQVTM and CDR2 ANQGSEA. The CDR3 region has the DNA TGCAGCGTTGAACGCTCGGCCGGGTCTGAAGCTTTCTTT. Protein product: CSVERSAGSEAFF.

The gene calls are TRBV7-2 and TRBJ2-1, with 7 bases matching TRBD1. The trim removed 2 bases at V and 3 bases at J, leaving 4 bases unmatched. The CDR3 runs to 15 residues. The germline gives CDR1 SGHTA, CDR2 FQGNSA. The CDR3 nucleotides are TGTGCCAGCAGCTTAAGACAGGGTCTCTACAATGAGCAGTTCTTC. Translation gives CASSLRQGLYNEQFF.

The rearrangement links TRBV7-2 to TRBJ2-3; possible D gene TRBD2, 6 bases. CDR3 length equals 15 residues. CDR1 is SGHTA and CDR2 is FQGNSA in the germline V gene. V dropped 3 bases and J dropped 2 bases, with 12 bases sitting between them. CDR3 sequence (DNA): TGTGCCAGCAGCTTGATCGGGAGTCCCACAGATACGCAGTATTTT. Its translation is CASSLIGSPTDTQYF.

The chain employs TRBV19 and TRBJ2-7; TRBD2 matches 7 bases. The CDR3 runs to 15 residues. Per germline, CDR1 LNHDA and CDR2 SQIVND (reference sequence). Germline trimming cut 6 bases from V and 2 bases from J; bases unmatched to any gene: 10. CDR3 loop: CASSSRGGLPYEQYF. The CDR3 DNA is TGTGCCAGTAGCTCCCGCGGGGGTTTGCCCTACGAGCAGTACTTC.

This chain connects TRBV27 to TRBJ1-5; TRBD1 matches at 7 bases. Germline V gives CDR1 MNHEY, CDR2 SMNVEV (reference sequence). The CDR3 spans 14 residues. V was pared by 5 bases and J by 4 bases, with 5 bases of the junction left unmatched. CDR3 region: CASSRQGANQPQHF. The CDR3 DNA reads as TGTGCCAGCAGTAGACAGGGAGCTAATCAGCCCCAGCATTTT.

The chain uses TRBV20-1 and TRBJ2-5; D not certain. The CDR3 covers 11 residues. V lost 4 bases and J lost 4, with 7 bases in between. Per the germline V gene, CDR1 is DFQATT and CDR2 is SNEGSKA (reference sequence). The CDR3 sequence: CSATARETQYF. The DNA of the CDR3 is TGCAGTGCTACAGCGCGAGAGACCCAGTACTTC.

The J gene is TRBJ1-1, the V gene TRBV14, with D possibly TRBD1 on 6 matching bases. The CDR3 has 15 residues. In germline, CDR1 is SGHDN, CDR2 FVKESK. V was trimmed by 6 bases and J by 3 bases, leaving 17 bases between them. The CDR3 DNA reads TGTGCCAGCAGTCTTGGGACACGGCGGGACACTGAAGCTTTCTTT. Its translation: CASSLGTRRDTEAFF.

This clonotype has a handful of counts. This chain connects TRBV5-4 to TRBJ1-2; no definite D call. The germline gives CDR1 SGHNT, CDR2 YYREEE (reference sequence). The length of the CDR3 is 13 residues. V was pared by 0 bases and J by 7 bases, with 10 bases between. CDR3 sequence: CASSLDSGSGYTF. In nucleotides, the CDR3 is TGTGCCAGCAGCTTGGACTCAGGCAGTGGCTACACCTTC.

The chain is built from TRBV6-1 and TRBJ2-1; 14 bases map to TRBD2. CDR3 length equals 15 residues. V was clipped by 4 bases and J by 8 bases; unmatched bases: 4. CDR1 is MNHNS and CDR2 is SASEGT in the germline V gene. CDR3 sequence (DNA): TGTGCCAGCAGTGCGACTAGCGGGGGGGCATATGAGCAGTTCTTC. Its translation: CASSATSGGAYEQFF.

This clonotype occurred a few times. This chain joins TRBV7-9 and TRBJ1-2; a weak D match, TRBD1 (5 bases). Germline V CDR1 and CDR2: SEHNR, FQNEAQ (reference sequence). This CDR3 has 14 residues. The V and J ends lost 5 bases and 7 bases respectively, with 17 bases between them. CDR3 amino acids: CASSTGGGVAGYTF. The CDR3 DNA is TGTGCCAGCAGCACCGGGGGTGGAGTAGCTGGCTACACCTTC.

V usage is TRBV2 and J usage is TRBJ2-7, with 10 bases aligning to TRBD1. The CDR3 is 15 amino acids. J was trimmed by 2 bases and V by 6 bases; bases with no gene match: 7. Germline V lookup: CDR1 SNHLY, CDR2 FYNNEI. CDR3 in DNA: TGTGCCAGCAGCGCCCAAGGGACAGGGGCCTACGAGCAGTACTTC. It specifies CASSAQGTGAYEQYF.